Detailed here is one TCR beta chain. What it binds is unknown. This sample was taken from a study of CD8+ T cells in alopecia areata. Findings and limits, study-wide: Patients showed less clear TCR sequence sharing than mice, possibly partly because of HLA diversity. Higher clonality was seen in lesional scalp than in normal scalp, especially in alopecia totalis/universalis. Besides other cells, scalp samples also yield sequences of resident alphabeta T cells from normal skin.

After isolation, RNA underwent reverse transcription to generate cDNA as the sequencing template. TCRdb's copy holds only in-frame clones and misses some; the assay was immunoSEQ multiplex PCR. Of 110,000 or so clones listed, 45% to 60% were seen once; the top ten hold around a quarter. In alopecia areata patients, both lesional scalp punch biopsies and peripheral blood were collected. Germline CDR1 is MDHEN and CDR2 is SYDVKM. The trim removed 7 bases at V and 2 bases at J, leaving 17 bases unmatched. This CDR3 contains 17 residues. The chain couples TRBV28 to TRBJ2-7; TRBD2 matches at 7 bases. Source material: NKG2D-low CD8+ T cells sorted from blood. The TCR originated in a human donor with alopecia areata. As DNA, the CDR3 is TGTGCCAGCACTGGACTAGACCTCCACCTCGGGACCTACGAGCAGTACTTC. Translated: CASTGLDLHLGTYEQYF.